This entry is about one T cell receptor beta chain. The CDR3 is 15 amino acids. Germline-derived CDR1 and CDR2 are SNHLY and FYNNEI. The V and J ends lost 2 bases and 1 base respectively, with 11 bases between them. TCRdb keeps only in-frame clones here, not all; method: immunoSEQ multiplex PCR. The sample carries around 300,000 clones, around 89% recorded once. This record belongs to a study of blood T cell repertoires in COVID-19. Study at large: From T cells, B-cell-depleted T cells, or PBMCs came the material, which was cDNA or gDNA.

This receptor was identified in a woman younger than 45 with COVID-19, enrolled during active disease. What was sequenced was peripheral blood. The gene calls are TRBV2 and TRBJ1-2, with a possible D match to TRBD1 (6 bases). The CDR3 DNA is TGTGCCAGCAGTGAATTTGGCAGGGGTAACTATGGCTACACCTTC. This translates into CASSEFGRGNYGYTF.